This T cell receptor beta chain was sequenced for a study of blood T cell repertoires in COVID-19. V gave up 0 bases and J gave up 2 bases, with 8 bases separating them. Per the germline V gene, CDR1 is LNHDA and CDR2 is SQIVND (reference sequence). The CDR3 length is 15 residues. Sequenced by immunoSEQ multiplex PCR; TCRdb stores in-frame clones only, minus some. The sample lists 55,000 to 85,000 clones; 79% were seen once. The receptor was derived from a man aged 55-75 years with active or convalescent COVID-19. This chain connects TRBV19 to TRBJ1-5; TRBD1 might be the D (5 bases). Specimen: peripheral blood. The CDR3 loop reads CASSIDATGNQPQHF. The CDR3 nucleotides read TGTGCCAGTAGTATAGATGCGACAGGCAATCAGCCCCAGCATTTT.